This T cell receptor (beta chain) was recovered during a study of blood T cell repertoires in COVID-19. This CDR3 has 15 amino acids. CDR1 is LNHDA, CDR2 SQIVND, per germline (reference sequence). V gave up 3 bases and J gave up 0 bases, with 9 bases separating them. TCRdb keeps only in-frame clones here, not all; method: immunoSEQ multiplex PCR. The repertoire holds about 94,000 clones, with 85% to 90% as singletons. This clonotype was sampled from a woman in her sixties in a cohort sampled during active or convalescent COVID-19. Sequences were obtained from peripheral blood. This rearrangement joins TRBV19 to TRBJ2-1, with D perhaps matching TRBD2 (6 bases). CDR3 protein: CASSIPGGSYNEQFF. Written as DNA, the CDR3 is TGTGCCAGTAGTATCCCCGGGGGCTCCTACAATGAGCAGTTCTTC.